This T cell receptor beta chain was obtained from a study of blood T cell repertoires in COVID-19. Concerning this clone: Other DNA sequences in the sample encode the same CDR3.

Data came from immunoSEQ multiplex PCR; TCRdb stores just in-frame clones and leaves some out. The table lists roughly 130,000 clones, 88% of them singletons. The specimen was peripheral blood. The TCR was taken from a man aged 55 to 70 with active or convalescent COVID-19.

The CDR3 region is CASSYGRGSYEQYF. In DNA form, the CDR3 reads TGTGCCAGCAGTTACGGGAGGGGTTCCTACGAGCAGTACTTC. The chain couples TRBV6-5 to TRBJ2-7, with 7 bases that match TRBD2. Per the germline V gene, CDR1 is MNHEY and CDR2 is SVGAGI. Trimming cost V 2 bases and J 1 base; bases outside gene matches: 2. The CDR3 contains 14 residues.